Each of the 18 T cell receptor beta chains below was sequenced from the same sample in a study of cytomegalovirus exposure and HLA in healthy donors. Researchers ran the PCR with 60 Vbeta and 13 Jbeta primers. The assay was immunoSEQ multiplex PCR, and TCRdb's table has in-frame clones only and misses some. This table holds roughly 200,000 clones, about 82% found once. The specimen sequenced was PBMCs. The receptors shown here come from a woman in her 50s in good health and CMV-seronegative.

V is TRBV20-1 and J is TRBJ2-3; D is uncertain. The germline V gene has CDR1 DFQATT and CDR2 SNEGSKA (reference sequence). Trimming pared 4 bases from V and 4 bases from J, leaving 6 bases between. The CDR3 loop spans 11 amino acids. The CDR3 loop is CSATHSDTQYF. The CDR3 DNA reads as TGCAGTGCTACACATTCAGATACGCAGTATTTT.

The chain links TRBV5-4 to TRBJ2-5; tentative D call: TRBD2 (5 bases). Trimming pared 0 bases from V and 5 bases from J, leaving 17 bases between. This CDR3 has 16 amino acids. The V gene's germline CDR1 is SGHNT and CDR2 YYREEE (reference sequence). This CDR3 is CASSLGVGRARETQYF. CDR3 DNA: TGTGCCAGCAGCTTGGGAGTCGGGCGGGCCCGGGAGACCCAGTACTTC.

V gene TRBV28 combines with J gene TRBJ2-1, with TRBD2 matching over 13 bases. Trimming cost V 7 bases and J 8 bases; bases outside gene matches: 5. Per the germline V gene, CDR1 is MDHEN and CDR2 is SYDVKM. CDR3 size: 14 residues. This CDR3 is CASTLGLAGDEQFF. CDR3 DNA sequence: TGTGCCAGCACTCTAGGACTAGCGGGAGATGAGCAGTTCTTC. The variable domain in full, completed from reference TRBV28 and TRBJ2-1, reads DVKVTQSSRYLVKRTGEKVFLECVQDMDHENMFWYRQDPGLGLRLIYFSYDVKMKEKGDIPEGYSVSREKKERFSLILESASTNQTSMYLCASTLGLAGDEQFFGPGTRLTVL.

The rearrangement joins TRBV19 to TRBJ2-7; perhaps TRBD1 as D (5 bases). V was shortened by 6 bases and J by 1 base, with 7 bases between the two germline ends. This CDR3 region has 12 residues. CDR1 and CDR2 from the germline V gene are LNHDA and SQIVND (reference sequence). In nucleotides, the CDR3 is TGTGCCAGTAGACAGGTTTCCTACGAGCAGTACTTC. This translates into CASRQVSYEQYF.

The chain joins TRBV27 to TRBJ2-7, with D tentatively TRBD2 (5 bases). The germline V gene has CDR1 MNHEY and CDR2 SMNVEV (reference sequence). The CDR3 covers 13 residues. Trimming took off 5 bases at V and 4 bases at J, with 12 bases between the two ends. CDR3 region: CASSPGIHYEQYF. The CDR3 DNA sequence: TGTGCCAGCAGTCCGGGGATACATTACGAGCAGTACTTC.

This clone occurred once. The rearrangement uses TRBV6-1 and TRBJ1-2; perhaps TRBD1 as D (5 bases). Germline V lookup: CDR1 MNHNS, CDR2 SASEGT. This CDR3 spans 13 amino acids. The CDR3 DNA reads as TGTGCTGCCAAGGGGATAGGGGCCTATGGCTACACCTTC. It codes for CAAKGIGAYGYTF.

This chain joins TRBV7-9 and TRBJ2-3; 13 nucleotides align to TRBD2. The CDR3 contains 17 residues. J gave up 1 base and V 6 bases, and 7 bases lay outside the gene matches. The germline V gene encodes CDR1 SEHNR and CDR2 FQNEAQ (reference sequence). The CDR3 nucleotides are TGTGCCAGCAGTCGAGGACTAGCGGGAGAGGGCACAGATACGCAGTATTTT. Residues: CASSRGLAGEGTDTQYF.

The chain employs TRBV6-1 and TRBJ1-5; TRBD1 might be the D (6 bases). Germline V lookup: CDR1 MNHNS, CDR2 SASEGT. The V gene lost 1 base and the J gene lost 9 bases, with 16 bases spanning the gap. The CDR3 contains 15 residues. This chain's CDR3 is CASSEDGTLRRPQHF. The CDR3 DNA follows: TGTGCCAGCAGTGAAGATGGGACACTCAGGAGGCCCCAGCATTTT.

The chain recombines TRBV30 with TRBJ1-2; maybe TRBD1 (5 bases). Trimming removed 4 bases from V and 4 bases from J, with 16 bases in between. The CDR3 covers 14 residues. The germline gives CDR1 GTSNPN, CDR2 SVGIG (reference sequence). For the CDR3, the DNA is TGTGCCTGGATAAGGACACAAGGTGTCTATGGCTACACCTTC. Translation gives CAWIRTQGVYGYTF. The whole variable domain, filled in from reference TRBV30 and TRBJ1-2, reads SQTIHQWPATLVQPVGSPLSLECTVEGTSNPNLYWYRQAAGRGLQLLFYSVGIGQISSEVPQNLSASRPQDRQFILSSKKLLLSDSGFYLCAWIRTQGVYGYTFGSGTRLTVV.

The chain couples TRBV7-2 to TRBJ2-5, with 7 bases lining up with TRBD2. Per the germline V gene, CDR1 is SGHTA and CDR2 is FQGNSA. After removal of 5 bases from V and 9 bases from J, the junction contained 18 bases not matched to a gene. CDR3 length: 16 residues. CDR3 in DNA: TGTGCCAGCAGCCCTTCCGTAGCGGGTATTGCGGAGGCCCAGTACTTC. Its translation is CASSPSVAGIAEAQYF.

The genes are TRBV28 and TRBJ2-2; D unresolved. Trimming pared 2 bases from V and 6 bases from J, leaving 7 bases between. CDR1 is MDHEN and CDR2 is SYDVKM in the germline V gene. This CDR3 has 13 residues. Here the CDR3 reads CASSLKSPGELFF. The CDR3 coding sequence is TGTGCCAGCAGTTTAAAGAGTCCCGGGGAGCTGTTTTTT.

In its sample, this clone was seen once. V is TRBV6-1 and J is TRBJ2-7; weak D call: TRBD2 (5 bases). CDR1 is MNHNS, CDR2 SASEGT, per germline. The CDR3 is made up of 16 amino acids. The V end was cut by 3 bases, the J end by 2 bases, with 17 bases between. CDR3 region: CASSERVAPGPYEQYF. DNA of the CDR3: TGTGCCAGCAGTGAGAGGGTGGCTCCGGGCCCCTACGAGCAGTACTTC.

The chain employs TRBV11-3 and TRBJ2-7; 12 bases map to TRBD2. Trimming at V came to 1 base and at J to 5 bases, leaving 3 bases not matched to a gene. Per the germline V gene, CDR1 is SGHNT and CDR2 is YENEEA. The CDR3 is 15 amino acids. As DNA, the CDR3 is TGTGCCAGCAGCTTAGGACTAGCGGGAGAGAACGAGCAGTACTTC. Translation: CASSLGLAGENEQYF.

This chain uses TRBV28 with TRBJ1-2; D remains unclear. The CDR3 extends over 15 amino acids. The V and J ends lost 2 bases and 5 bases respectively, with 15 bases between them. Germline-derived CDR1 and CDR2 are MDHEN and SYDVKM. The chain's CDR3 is CASSLGAERWYGYTF. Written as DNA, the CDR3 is TGTGCCAGCAGTTTAGGAGCAGAGCGTTGGTATGGCTACACCTTC.

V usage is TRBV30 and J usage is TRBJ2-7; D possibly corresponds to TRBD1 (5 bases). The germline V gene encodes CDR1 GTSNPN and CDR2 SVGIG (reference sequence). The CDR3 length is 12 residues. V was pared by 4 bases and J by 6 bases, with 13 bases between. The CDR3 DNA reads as TGTGCCTGGAAGGGGTTAGGTTCCGAGCAGTACTTC. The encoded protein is CAWKGLGSEQYF.

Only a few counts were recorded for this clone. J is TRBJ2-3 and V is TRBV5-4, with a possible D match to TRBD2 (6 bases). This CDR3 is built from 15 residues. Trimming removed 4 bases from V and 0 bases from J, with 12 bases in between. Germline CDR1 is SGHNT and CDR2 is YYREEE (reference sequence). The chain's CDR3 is CASSPDGTSTDTQYF. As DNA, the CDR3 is TGTGCCAGCAGCCCCGACGGGACTAGCACAGATACGCAGTATTTT.

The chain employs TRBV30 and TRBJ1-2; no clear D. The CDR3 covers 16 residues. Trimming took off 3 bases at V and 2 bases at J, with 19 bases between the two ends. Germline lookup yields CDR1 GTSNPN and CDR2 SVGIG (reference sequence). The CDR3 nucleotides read TGTGCCTGGAGCCTTTCGGCAGTCGAGGGAAACTATGGCTACACCTTC. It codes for CAWSLSAVEGNYGYTF.

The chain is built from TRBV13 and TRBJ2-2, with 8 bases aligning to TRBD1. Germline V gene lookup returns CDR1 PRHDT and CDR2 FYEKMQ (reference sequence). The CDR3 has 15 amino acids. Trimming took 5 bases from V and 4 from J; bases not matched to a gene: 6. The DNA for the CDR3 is TGTGCCAGCAGCGTTTGGACAGGGCGCACCGGGGAGCTGTTTTTT. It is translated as CASSVWTGRTGELFF.